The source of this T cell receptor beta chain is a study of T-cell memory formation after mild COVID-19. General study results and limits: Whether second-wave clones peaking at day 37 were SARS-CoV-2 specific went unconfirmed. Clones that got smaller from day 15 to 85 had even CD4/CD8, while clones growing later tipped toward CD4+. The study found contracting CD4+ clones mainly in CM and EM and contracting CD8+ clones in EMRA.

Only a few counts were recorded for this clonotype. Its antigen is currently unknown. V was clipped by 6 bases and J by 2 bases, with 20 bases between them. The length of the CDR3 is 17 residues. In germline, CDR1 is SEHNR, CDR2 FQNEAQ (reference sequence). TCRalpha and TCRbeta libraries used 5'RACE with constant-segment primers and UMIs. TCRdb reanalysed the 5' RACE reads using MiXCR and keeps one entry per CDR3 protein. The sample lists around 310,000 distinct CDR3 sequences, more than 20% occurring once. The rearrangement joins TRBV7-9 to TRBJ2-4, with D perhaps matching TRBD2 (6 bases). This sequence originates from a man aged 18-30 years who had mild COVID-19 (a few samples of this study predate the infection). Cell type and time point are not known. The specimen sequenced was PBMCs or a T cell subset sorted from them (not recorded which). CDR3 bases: TGTGCCAGCAGTTCCATGGGGCGGGGATGGTCCAAAAACATTCAGTACTTC. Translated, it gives CASSSMGRGWSKNIQYF.